One and the same sample provided the 4 T cell receptor beta chains below, sequenced in a study of T cell responses to AZD1222 COVID-19 vaccine. Generated by immunoSEQ multiplex PCR, the TCRdb table keeps only in-frame clones and is missing some. Among 90,000 to 150,000 clones listed, over 75% were seen once. The sequencing used peripheral blood, collected on day 0 of AZD1222 vaccination. Receptor source: an adult in good health.

In nucleotides, the CDR3 is TGTGCCAGCAGCAAAGAAGTCCGTGAGGCAACGCAAAACACCATATATTTT. This sequence encodes CASSKEVREATQNTIYF. The V and J genes are TRBV21-1 and TRBJ1-3. TRBV21-1 is given as a pseudogene. This CDR3 spans 17 amino acids.

This clone was detected once. The chain joins TRBV7-2 to TRBJ1-2; no reliable D call. Trimming left V 3 bases short and J 0 bases short, with 11 bases between. The CDR3 runs 15 residues. Germline V gene lookup returns CDR1 SGHTA and CDR2 FQGNSA. In nucleotides, the CDR3 is TGTGCCAGCAGCTTTAATGTTGCATCTAACTATGGCTACACCTTC. Translating it yields CASSFNVASNYGYTF.

This clone was counted once. The chain employs TRBV11-3 and TRBJ2-1; D might be TRBD1 (6 bases). Trimming pared 5 bases from V and 6 bases from J, leaving 11 bases between. Germline CDR1 is SGHNT and CDR2 is YENEEA. This CDR3 spans 13 amino acids. The CDR3 spells CASSIDRTNEQFF. For the CDR3, the DNA is TGTGCCAGCAGCATTGACAGGACCAATGAGCAGTTCTTC.

The gene calls are TRBV9 and TRBJ1-1, with D perhaps matching TRBD1 (6 bases). Germline V gene data show CDR1 as SGDLS and CDR2 as YYNGEE. Trimming removed 3 bases at V and 4 bases at J, with 16 bases between. The CDR3 consists of 15 residues. Here the CDR3 DNA reads TGTGCCAGCAGCGCAATGGGCAGGGGCAGCACTGAAGCTTTCTTT. Translated, it gives CASSAMGRGSTEAFF.